This is a list of T cell receptor beta chains from one sample in a study of T cells after yellow fever vaccination. TCRdb re-called the 5' RACE reads through MiXCR, storing one row per CDR3 protein. The sample records around 610,000 distinct CDR3 sequences, about 13% being singletons. The sample was PBMCs, taken on the day of the yellow fever booster vaccination. These receptors were collected from a man between 25 and 39 years old who received the YFV17D yellow fever vaccine. Each CDR3 is given with its conserved first and last residue. D genes are given only for firm matches. Clone size is not always given. Where it is, it says once, few, many or a class for expanded clones.

abundance	v_gene	j_gene	d_gene	CDR3nt	CDR3aa
.	TRBV29-1	TRBJ1-1	.	TGCAGCGCCAAGACAGACACTGAAGCTTTCTTT	CSAKTDTEAFF
.	TRBV10-3	TRBJ2-6	.	TGTGCCATCATGGGACCTGGGGCCAACGTCCTGACTTTC	CAIMGPGANVLTF
few	TRBV6-1	TRBJ2-5	.	TGTGCCAGCACCCAAGAGGCGCCCGTCGAGACCCAGTACTTC	CASTQEAPVETQYF
few	TRBV6-1	TRBJ2-5	TRBD2	TGTGCCAGCATTCCCCTAGCGGGAGGGCCACGAGATGCGGAGACCCAGTACTTC	CASIPLAGGPRDAETQYF
.	TRBV19	TRBJ1-1	.	TGTGCCAGTAGTAACCTGGGGGACCGTATTGAAGCTTTCTTT	CASSNLGDRIEAFF
few	TRBV7-2	TRBJ2-7	TRBD2	TGTGCCAGCAGCCCCCGGTTGGGCGGGGGTTCCTACGAGCAGTACTTC	CASSPRLGGGSYEQYF
many	TRBV12-3/TRBV12-4	TRBJ2-7	TRBD2	TGTGCCAGCAGCTCAAGACTAGCGGGACAATCCTACGAGCAGTACTTC	CASSSRLAGQSYEQYF
few	TRBV7-8	TRBJ2-1	.	TGTGCCAGCAGCTTAGATCCGGATGAGCAGTTCTTC	CASSLDPDEQFF
few	TRBV2	TRBJ2-7	.	TGTGCCAGCAGTGTTGAGACCGGCTCCTACGAGCAGTACTTC	CASSVETGSYEQYF
many	TRBV29-1	TRBJ2-3	.	TGCAGCGTTGGTTCCGGGATGTTGGGCACAGATACGCAGTATTTT	CSVGSGMLGTDTQYF
few	TRBV24-1	TRBJ2-1	.	TGTGCCACCAGTGCGGCAGGAGCTGAGCAGTTCTTC	CATSAAGAEQFF
.	TRBV25-1	TRBJ1-1	.	TGTGCCAGCAGTGGATGGGTGGTGTCTGAAGCTTTCTTT	CASSGWVVSEAFF
.	TRBV6-5	TRBJ2-7	TRBD1	TGTGCCAGCAGTTACTCCCGGCGGACAGGGGGGTCCTACGAGCAGTACTTC	CASSYSRRTGGSYEQYF
many	TRBV7-2	TRBJ2-7	.	TGTGCCAGCAGCCATTACAGAGCCTACGAGCAGTACTTC	CASSHYRAYEQYF
few	TRBV12-3/TRBV12-4	TRBJ1-2	.	TGTGCCAGCAGTTTCGGGGCACTCTATGGCTACACCTTC	CASSFGALYGYTF
.	TRBV7-9	TRBJ2-7	.	TGTGCCAGCAGCTTTTCCCGGGGCGAGTACGAGCAGTACTTC	CASSFSRGEYEQYF
few	TRBV20-1	TRBJ2-7	.	TGCAGTGCTCCGGTGGCGGGGTCCTACGAGCAGTACTTC	CSAPVAGSYEQYF
few	TRBV20-1	TRBJ2-1	TRBD2	TGCAGTGCTATTGTAGCGGGAGGATCCTTTTCCTACAATGAGCAGTTCTTC	CSAIVAGGSFSYNEQFF
few	TRBV12-3/TRBV12-4	TRBJ2-3	.	TGTGCCAGCACTCCTGGGGCGGGACGAAGTGTTCGGTATTTT	CASTPGAGRSVRYF
many	TRBV7-6	TRBJ2-1	TRBD2	TGTGCCAGCAGCCGGACCGGGACTAGCGGGGAGCAGTTCTTC	CASSRTGTSGEQFF
few	TRBV18	TRBJ2-7	TRBD1	TGTGCCAGCTCGACAGGGGGCGACGAGCAGTACTTC	CASSTGGDEQYF
.	TRBV3-1	TRBJ2-7	.	TGTGCCAGCAGCCAAGCCATGGCAGTGACCTACGAGCAGTACTTC	CASSQAMAVTYEQYF
few	TRBV7-2	TRBJ1-1	.	TGTGCCAGCAGCTTATACGGCCCCGGGGCTGAAGCTTTCTTT	CASSLYGPGAEAFF
.	TRBV20-1	TRBJ2-4	.	TGCAGTGCTAGACAGCGAGCCCAGAACATTCAGTACTTC	CSARQRAQNIQYF
many	TRBV12-3/TRBV12-4	TRBJ2-5	.	TGTGCCAGCAGTTTAGGTTCGACAACGGGGGAGACCCAGTACTTC	CASSLGSTTGETQYF
few	TRBV9	TRBJ2-5	.	TGTGCCAGCAGCGTAGATCTTAGCGGTGGGGCCAAGACCCAGTACTTC	CASSVDLSGGAKTQYF
few	TRBV6-1	TRBJ2-7	.	TGTGCCAGCAGTCTCCCCTCTGGGCGCGAGCAGTACTTC	CASSLPSGREQYF
.	TRBV6-1	TRBJ2-7	TRBD2	TGTGCCAGCAGGTCCCCGGGACTAGCCATCTACGAGCAGTACTTC	CASRSPGLAIYEQYF
.	TRBV12-3/TRBV12-4	TRBJ2-3	TRBD1	TGTGCCAGCAGTTTAACTCGGACAGGGATTAAAGATACGCAGTATTTT	CASSLTRTGIKDTQYF
.	TRBV6-1	TRBJ2-2	.	TGTGCCAGCAGTGACGAGACTCGCACAACCGGGGAGCTGTTTTTT	CASSDETRTTGELFF
few	TRBV30	TRBJ1-2	.	TGTGCCTGGAGTGAGAGGATTCCAAACTATGGCTACACCTTC	CAWSERIPNYGYTF
few	TRBV12-3/TRBV12-4	TRBJ2-1	.	TGTGCCAGCACCCAAAGCTACAATGAGCAGTTCTTC	CASTQSYNEQFF
few	TRBV5-1	TRBJ2-1	TRBD2	TGCGCCAGCAGCTTAAACCCTAGCGGAAATTACAATGAGCAGTTCTTC	CASSLNPSGNYNEQFF
few	TRBV30	TRBJ2-7	.	TGTGCCTGGAGTGGTACCTCCTACGAGCAGTACTTC	CAWSGTSYEQYF
.	TRBV12-3/TRBV12-4	TRBJ2-2	TRBD1	TGTGCCAGCAGTCCGCCCGGGACAGGGGGAACCGGGGAGCTGTTTTTT	CASSPPGTGGTGELFF
.	TRBV7-2	TRBJ2-3	.	TGTGCCAGCAGCTTACGGACAGGGAGGGCAGATACGCAGTATTTT	CASSLRTGRADTQYF
.	TRBV20-1	TRBJ2-3	.	TGCAGTGCTCCGTGGAGCACAGATACGCAGTATTTT	CSAPWSTDTQYF
few	TRBV2	TRBJ2-3	TRBD2	TGTGCCAGCAAGGGCGGGAGGGCAGATACGCAGTATTTT	CASKGGRADTQYF